The source of this T cell receptor beta chain is a study of cytomegalovirus exposure and HLA in healthy donors. With 60 Vbeta and 13 Jbeta primers, the PCR was carried out. Assay: immunoSEQ multiplex PCR; the TCRdb copy retains only in-frame clones and omits some. The table has roughly 120,000 clones, around 86% seen once. This CDR3 is built from 11 residues. Germline lookup yields CDR1 SGHDT and CDR2 YYEEEE. Trimming left V 3 bases short and J 8 bases short, with 8 bases between. The TCR comes from a woman aged 25 to 39 in good health and CMV-seronegative. The chain couples TRBV5-6 to TRBJ1-2; D gene unclear. The material sequenced was PBMCs. The CDR3 DNA follows: TGTGCCAGCAGCTGGAGTGAGGGCTACACCTTC. Translation gives CASSWSEGYTF.